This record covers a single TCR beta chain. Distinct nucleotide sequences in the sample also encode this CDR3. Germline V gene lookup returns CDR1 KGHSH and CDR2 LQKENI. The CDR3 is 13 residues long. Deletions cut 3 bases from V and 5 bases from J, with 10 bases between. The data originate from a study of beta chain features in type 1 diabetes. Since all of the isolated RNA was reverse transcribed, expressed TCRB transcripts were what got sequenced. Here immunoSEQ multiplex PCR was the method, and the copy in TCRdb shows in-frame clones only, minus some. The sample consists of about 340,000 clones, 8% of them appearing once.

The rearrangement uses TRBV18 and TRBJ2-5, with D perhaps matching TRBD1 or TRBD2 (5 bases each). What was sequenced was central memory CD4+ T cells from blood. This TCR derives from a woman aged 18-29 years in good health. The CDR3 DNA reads TGTGCCAGCTCACCGGGACGGAGGGAGACCCAGTACTTC. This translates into CASSPGRRETQYF. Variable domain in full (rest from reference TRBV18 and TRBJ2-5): NAGVMQNPRHLVRRRGQEARLRCSPMKGHSHVYWYRQLPEEGLKFMVYLQKENIIDESGMPKERFSAEFPKEGPSILRIQQVVRGDSAAYFCASSPGRRETQYFGPGTRLLVL.